The present entry profiles one T cell receptor (beta chain) with its context. What it binds is unknown. These data originate in a study of PD-1 blockade in mismatch repair-deficient tumors. Study context: All were previously treated, progressing patients with eleven to twelve mismatch repair-deficient cancer types.

The CDR3 has 14 amino acids. Between the trimmed V and J ends, which lost 2 bases and 1 base, there was a span of 6 bases. CDR1 is SGDLS, CDR2 YYNGEE, per germline. Mismatch repair deficiency was confirmed in all patients, by PCR or immunohistochemistry. Here immunoSEQ multiplex PCR was the method, and the copy in TCRdb shows in-frame clones only, minus some. The repertoire includes approximately 100,000 clones, approximately 80% of them detected once, and roughly 6.3% sits in the top ten. Notes on the study in general: After pembrolizumab, tumor-resident clones rose rapidly, then generally contracted before radiologic responses.

This sequence joins TRBV9 and TRBJ2-2; D is possibly TRBD2 (5 bases). The sequence came from an adult with mismatch repair-deficient cancer. The input for sequencing was peripheral blood, taken roughly 35 weeks after starting pembrolizumab. CDR3 nucleotide sequence: TGTGCCAGCAGCGTTGGAGGGAACACCGGGGAGCTGTTTTTT. It codes for CASSVGGNTGELFF.